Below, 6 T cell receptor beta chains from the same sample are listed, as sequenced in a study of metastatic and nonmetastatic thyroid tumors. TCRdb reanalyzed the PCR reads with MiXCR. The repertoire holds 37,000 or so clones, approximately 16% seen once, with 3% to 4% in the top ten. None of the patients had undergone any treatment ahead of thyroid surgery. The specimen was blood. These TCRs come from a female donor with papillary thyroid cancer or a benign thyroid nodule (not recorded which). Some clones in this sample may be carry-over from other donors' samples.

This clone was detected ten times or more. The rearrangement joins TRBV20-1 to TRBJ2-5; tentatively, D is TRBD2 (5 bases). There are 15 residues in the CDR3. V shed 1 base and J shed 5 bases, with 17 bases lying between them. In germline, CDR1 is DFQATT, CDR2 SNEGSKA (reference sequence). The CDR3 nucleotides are TGCAGTGCTAGAGCGGGAATAAGAGTGTGGGAGACCCAGTACTTC. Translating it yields CSARAGIRVWETQYF.

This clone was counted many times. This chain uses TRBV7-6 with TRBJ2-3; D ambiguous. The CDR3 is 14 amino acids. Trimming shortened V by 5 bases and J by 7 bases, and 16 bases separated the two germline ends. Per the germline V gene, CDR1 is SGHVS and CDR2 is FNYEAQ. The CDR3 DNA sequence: TGTGCCAGCAGCACCGGACGGCGATGGAATACGCAGTATTTT. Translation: CASSTGRRWNTQYF.

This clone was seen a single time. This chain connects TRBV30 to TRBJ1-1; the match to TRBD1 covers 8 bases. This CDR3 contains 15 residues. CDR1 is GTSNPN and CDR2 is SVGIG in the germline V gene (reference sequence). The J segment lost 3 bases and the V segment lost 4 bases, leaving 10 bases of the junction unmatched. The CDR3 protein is CAWIWQGAQDTEAFF. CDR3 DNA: TGTGCCTGGATTTGGCAGGGGGCTCAAGACACTGAAGCTTTCTTT.

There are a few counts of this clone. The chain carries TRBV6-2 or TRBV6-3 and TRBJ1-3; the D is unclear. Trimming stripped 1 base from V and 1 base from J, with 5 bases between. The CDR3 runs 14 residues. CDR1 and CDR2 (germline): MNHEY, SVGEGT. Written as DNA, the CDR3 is TGTGCCAGCAGTTACTGCAGGTCTGGAAACACCATATATTTT. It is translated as CASSYCRSGNTIYF.

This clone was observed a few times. CDR3 nucleotides: TGTGCCAGCAGCTTGGGAGTACTAGCTGAAGGGACCCAGTACTTC. Protein: CASSLGVLAEGTQYF. The V and J genes are TRBV5-6 and TRBJ2-5; tentative D call: TRBD2 (6 bases). The V end was cut by 0 bases, the J end by 7 bases, with 16 bases between. The CDR3 sequence is 15 residues long. Germline V lookup: CDR1 SGHDT, CDR2 YYEEEE.

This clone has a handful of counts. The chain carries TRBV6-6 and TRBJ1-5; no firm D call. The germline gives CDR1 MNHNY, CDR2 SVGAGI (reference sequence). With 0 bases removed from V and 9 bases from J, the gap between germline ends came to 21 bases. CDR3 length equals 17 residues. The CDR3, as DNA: TGTGCCAGCAGTTACTCGCGATACCACGTCAAGGCGTTGCCCCAGCATTTT. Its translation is CASSYSRYHVKALPQHF.